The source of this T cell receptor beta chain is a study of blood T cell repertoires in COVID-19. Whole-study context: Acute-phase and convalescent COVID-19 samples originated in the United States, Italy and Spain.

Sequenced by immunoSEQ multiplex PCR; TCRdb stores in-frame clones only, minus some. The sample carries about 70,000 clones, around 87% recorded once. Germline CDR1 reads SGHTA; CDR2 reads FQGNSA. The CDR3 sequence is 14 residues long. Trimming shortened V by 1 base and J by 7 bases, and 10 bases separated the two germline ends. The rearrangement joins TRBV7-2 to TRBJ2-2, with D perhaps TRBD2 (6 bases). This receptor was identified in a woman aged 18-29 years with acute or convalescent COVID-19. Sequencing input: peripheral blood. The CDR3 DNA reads TGTGCCAGCAGCTTAGTCGGCGGGGTCGGGGAGCTGTTTTTT. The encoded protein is CASSLVGGVGELFF.